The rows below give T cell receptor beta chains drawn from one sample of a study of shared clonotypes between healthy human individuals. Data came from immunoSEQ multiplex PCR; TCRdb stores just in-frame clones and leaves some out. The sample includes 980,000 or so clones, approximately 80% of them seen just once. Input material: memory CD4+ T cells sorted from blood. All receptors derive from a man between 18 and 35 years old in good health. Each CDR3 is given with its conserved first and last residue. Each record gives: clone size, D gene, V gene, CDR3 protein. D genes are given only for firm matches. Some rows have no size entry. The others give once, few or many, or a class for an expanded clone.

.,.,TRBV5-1,CASSLDRHTDTQYF
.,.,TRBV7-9,CASSVLQGGEAFF
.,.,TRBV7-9,CASSLDGGWKPQHF
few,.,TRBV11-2,CASSLAGEVNEQFF
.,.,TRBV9,CASTSAGNSYNEQFF
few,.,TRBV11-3,CASSLDGYEQYF
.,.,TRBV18,CASSLNDNNNEQFF
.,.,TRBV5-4,CASSLVDRIHGYTF
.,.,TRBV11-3,CASSSWAGTDTQYF
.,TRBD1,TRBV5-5,CASSLGDRAYNEQFF
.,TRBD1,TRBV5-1,CASSWTGKNSPLHF
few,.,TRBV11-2,CASSLDHGGGEQYF
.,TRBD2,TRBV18,CASSPSTSSREQYF
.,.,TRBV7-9,CASSLRRGFSYEQYF
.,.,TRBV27,CASSRMPLREKLFF
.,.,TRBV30,CAFGAGGIQAFF
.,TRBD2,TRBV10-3,CASLSGGSYEQYF
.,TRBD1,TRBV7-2,CASSFQGDYSPLHF
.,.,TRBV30,CAWGTAGLQTQYF
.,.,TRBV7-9,CASSSPPGPETQYF
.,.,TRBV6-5,CASTTTGTDTQYF
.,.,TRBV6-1,CASRPTGDNYGYTF
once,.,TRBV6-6,CASARGNEKLFF
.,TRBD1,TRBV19,CASSMTGASVRGQPQHF
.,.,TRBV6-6,CASKEGDTDTQYF
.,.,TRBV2,CASSGPLGRTNNSPLHF
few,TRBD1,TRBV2,CASTPKRGPGGGYTF
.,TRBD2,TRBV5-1,CASSRLAGVVDEQFF
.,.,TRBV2,CASSVRGYNSPLHF
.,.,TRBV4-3,CASSQDRRASGRGLNEQFF
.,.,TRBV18,CASSPGIGTSNYGYTF
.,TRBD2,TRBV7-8,CASSALTSGTGEQYF
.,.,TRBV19,CASSIVGGQLARSGNTIYF
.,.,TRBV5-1,CASSLESWYYKVYTF
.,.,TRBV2,CASSQRKGGELFF
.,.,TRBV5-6,CASSPVTAKNIQYF
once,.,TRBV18,CASSETGNTEAFF
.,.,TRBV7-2,CASSLGYTDTQYF
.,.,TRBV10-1,CASSDGTVNTEAFF
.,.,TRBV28,CASSLLGYEQYF
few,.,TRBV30,CAWSLGGNQPQHF